Below are 15 T cell receptor beta chains sequenced from a single sample in a study of shared clonotypes between healthy human individuals. Repertoires were generated with immunoSEQ multiplex PCR, while TCRdb's copy carries only in-frame clones and drops some. The table has under 1,100,000 clones, about 75% seen once. The material sequenced was memory CD4+ T cells sorted from blood. Subset given: CD45RA-negative fraction. These receptors came from a man between 18 and 29 years old in good health.

The rearrangement joins TRBV5-5 to TRBJ2-7; 7 bases match TRBD1. Per germline, CDR1 SGHKS and CDR2 YYEKEE (reference sequence). Germline trimming cut 2 bases from V and 2 bases from J; bases unmatched to any gene: 7. This CDR3 region has 15 residues. CDR3 nucleotide sequence: TGTGCCAGCAGCTTACCCGGGACAGCCACCTACGAGCAGTACTTC. Its protein is CASSLPGTATYEQYF.

The V gene is TRBV15, the J gene TRBJ2-1; 9 bases agree with TRBD2. The germline gives CDR1 LNHNV, CDR2 YYDKDF (reference sequence). Germline trimming cut 3 bases from V and 12 bases from J; bases unmatched to any gene: 15. This CDR3 has 16 residues. This CDR3 reads CATSSGTGGRAGRQFF. The CDR3 DNA sequence: TGTGCCACCAGCAGCGGGACTGGCGGGAGGGCCGGACGGCAGTTCTTC.

The V gene is TRBV7-2, the J gene TRBJ1-1; D not resolved. The V gene lost 1 base and the J gene lost 0 bases, with 9 bases spanning the gap. The CDR3 is 15 residues long. Per the germline V gene, CDR1 is SGHTA and CDR2 is FQGNSA. The CDR3 DNA reads as TGTGCCAGCAGCTTAGATGGAGGAGTGAACACTGAAGCTTTCTTT. This translates into CASSLDGGVNTEAFF. Filled out from reference TRBV7-2 and TRBJ1-1, the complete variable domain reads GAGVSQSPSNKVTEKGKDVELRCDPISGHTALYWYRQSLGQGLEFLIYFQGNSAPDKSGLPSDRFSAERTGGSVSTLTIQRTQQEDSAVYLCASSLDGGVNTEAFFGQGTRLTVV.

On this clone itself: This could be a read error, since a much larger clone is one nucleotide away. This chain uses TRBV4-1 with TRBJ2-3; possibly TRBD1 or TRBD2 for D (5 bases each). CDR1 is MGHRA and CDR2 is YSYEKL in the germline V gene. The CDR3 covers 16 residues. In DNA, the CDR3 is TGCGCCAGCAGCCTCATAGGGGACGGATCCACAGATACGCAGTGTTTT. Translating it yields CASSLIGDGSTDTQCF.

This chain uses TRBV5-1 with TRBJ2-3; 10 bases match TRBD2. V lost 0 bases, J lost 3 bases, and 7 bases stayed unmatched. The CDR3 has 17 amino acids. CDR1 is SGHRS and CDR2 is YFSETQ in the germline V gene. The CDR3, as DNA: TGCGCCAGCAGCTTGGCGTCCCTAGCGGGAGCGACAGATACGCAGTATTTT. This translates into CASSLASLAGATDTQYF.

The chain links TRBV19 to TRBJ1-1, with TRBD1 as a possible D gene (6 bases). Trimming cost V 6 bases and J 0 bases, with 14 bases left between them. Germline CDR1 LNHDA, CDR2 SQIVND (reference sequence). The CDR3 length is 15 residues. The CDR3 nucleotides read TGTGCCAGTAGCCCCTTGGGGGCAGTGAACACTGAAGCTTTCTTT. Protein: CASSPLGAVNTEAFF.

The chain recombines TRBV27 with TRBJ2-7; 9 bases align to TRBD1. Germline values: CDR1 MNHEY, CDR2 SMNVEV (reference sequence). This CDR3 is 14 amino acids long. The J segment lost 2 bases and the V segment lost 3 bases, leaving 2 bases of the junction unmatched. CDR3 residues: CASSLRQGAYEQYF. CDR3 nucleotides: TGTGCCAGCAGTTTGAGACAGGGGGCCTACGAGCAGTACTTC.

This chain connects TRBV19 to TRBJ2-5; 10 positions match TRBD2. The germline gives CDR1 LNHDA, CDR2 SQIVND (reference sequence). The CDR3 is made up of 16 amino acids. With V trimmed by 6 bases and J by 4 bases, 11 bases remained unmatched. CDR3 sequence (DNA): TGTGCCAGTAGGAAAAGAGCGGGAGGGCCGGGAGAGACCCAGTACTTC. Its protein product is CASRKRAGGPGETQYF.

J is TRBJ1-4 and V is TRBV5-1, with 11 bases fitting TRBD1. The CDR3 contains 18 residues. The germline V gene has CDR1 SGHRS and CDR2 YFSETQ. J lost 10 bases, V lost 3 bases, and 17 bases had no gene match. The CDR3 protein is CASSSTGTGGISLGKLFF. CDR3 DNA sequence: TGCGCCAGCAGCTCTACCGGGACAGGGGGTATCAGTTTAGGAAAACTGTTTTTT.

The chain couples TRBV5-1 to TRBJ1-1; no definite D call. The CDR3 covers 19 residues. Between the trimmed V and J ends, which lost 0 bases and 0 bases, there was a span of 21 bases. Per germline, CDR1 SGHRS and CDR2 YFSETQ. The CDR3 sequence is CASSLAQASVRALNTEAFF. CDR3 DNA sequence: TGCGCCAGCAGCTTGGCCCAGGCATCCGTGAGAGCCCTGAACACTGAAGCTTTCTTT.

The chain employs TRBV6-1 and TRBJ1-5; the match to TRBD1 covers 7 bases. CDR3 length: 16 residues. CDR1 and CDR2 (germline): MNHNS, SASEGT. V was pared by 7 bases and J by 1 base, with 10 bases of the junction left unmatched. In nucleotides, the CDR3 is TGTGCCAGCATTGACAGGGAGCGGGGGAGCAATCAGCCCCAGCATTTT. The encoded protein is CASIDRERGSNQPQHF.

This chain uses TRBV5-4 with TRBJ1-6; 8 bases line up with TRBD1. The V gene end was trimmed by 4 bases and the J gene end by 5 bases; junction bases not matched to a gene: 11. Germline CDR1 reads SGHNT; CDR2 reads YYREEE (reference sequence). The CDR3 totals 17 residues. The DNA for the CDR3 is TGTGCCAGCAGCCCTGGACAGGGAATTACAGATAATTCACCCCTCCACTTT. Amino acids: CASSPGQGITDNSPLHF.

This clone was seen just once. CDR3 nucleotides: TGTGCCAGCAGCTCCACCCCGGGGGGAAAGGGAGATACGCAGTATTTT. This codes for CASSSTPGGKGDTQYF. The J gene is TRBJ2-3, the V gene TRBV11-2, with 7 bases identical to TRBD2. The trim removed 4 bases at V and 5 bases at J, leaving 12 bases unmatched. Germline V gene data show CDR1 as SGHAT and CDR2 as FQNNGV. CDR3 length equals 16 residues.

The V gene is TRBV18, the J gene TRBJ2-7; the match to TRBD2 covers 9 bases. V shed 2 bases, J shed 12 bases, and the junction held 8 bases outside the gene matches. The CDR3 consists of 13 residues. The germline CDR1 and CDR2 sequences are KGHSH and LQKENI. CDR3 DNA: TGTGCCAGCTCACCAGGAGCGGGGGGAACCTTGTACTTC. Translated: CASSPGAGGTLYF.

The V gene is TRBV6-5, the J gene TRBJ1-3; 10 bases are shared with TRBD1. V lost 6 bases and J lost 7; bases outside the gene matches: 3. The CDR3 covers 13 residues. Germline V gene data show CDR1 as MNHEY and CDR2 as SVGAGI. The CDR3: CASRRGQGNTIYF. The CDR3 nucleotides are TGTGCCAGCAGAAGGGGACAGGGGAACACCATATATTTT.